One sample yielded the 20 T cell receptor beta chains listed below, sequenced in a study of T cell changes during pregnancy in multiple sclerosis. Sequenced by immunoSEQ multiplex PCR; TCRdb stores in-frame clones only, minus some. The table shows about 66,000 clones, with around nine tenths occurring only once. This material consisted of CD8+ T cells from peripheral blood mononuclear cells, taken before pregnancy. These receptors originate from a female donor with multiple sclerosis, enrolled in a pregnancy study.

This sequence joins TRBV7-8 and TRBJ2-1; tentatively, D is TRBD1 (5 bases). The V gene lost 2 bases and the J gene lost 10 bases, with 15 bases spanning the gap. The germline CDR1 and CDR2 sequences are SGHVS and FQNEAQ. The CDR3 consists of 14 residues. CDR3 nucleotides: TGTGCCAGCAGCTTATGGGTGGGGCGGAGAGAGCAGTTCTTC. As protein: CASSLWVGRREQFF. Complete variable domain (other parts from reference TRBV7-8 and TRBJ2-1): GAGVSQSPRYKVAKRGQDVALRCDPISGHVSLFWYQQALGQGPEFLTYFQNEAQLDKSGLPSDRFFAERPEGSVSTLKIQRTQQEDSAVYLCASSLWVGRREQFFGPGTRLTVL.

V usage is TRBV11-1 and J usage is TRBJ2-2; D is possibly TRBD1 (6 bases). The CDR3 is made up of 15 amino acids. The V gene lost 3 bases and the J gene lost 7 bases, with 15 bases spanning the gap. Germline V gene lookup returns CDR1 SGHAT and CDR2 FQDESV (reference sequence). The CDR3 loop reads CASSLGAGESGELFF. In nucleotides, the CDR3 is TGTGCCAGCAGCTTGGGGGCAGGGGAGAGCGGGGAGCTGTTTTTT.

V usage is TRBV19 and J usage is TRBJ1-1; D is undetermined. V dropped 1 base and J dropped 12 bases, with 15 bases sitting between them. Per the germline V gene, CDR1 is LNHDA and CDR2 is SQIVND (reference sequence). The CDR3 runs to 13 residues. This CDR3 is CASSIVRGLVTFF. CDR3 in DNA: TGTGCCAGTAGTATAGTTCGCGGACTAGTAACTTTCTTT.

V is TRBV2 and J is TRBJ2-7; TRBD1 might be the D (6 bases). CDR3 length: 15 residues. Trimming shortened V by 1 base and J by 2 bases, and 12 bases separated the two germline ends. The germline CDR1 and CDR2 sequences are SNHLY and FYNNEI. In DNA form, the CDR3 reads TGTGCCAGCAGTGAAGTGGGGGCCCCGACCTACGAGCAGTACTTC. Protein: CASSEVGAPTYEQYF.

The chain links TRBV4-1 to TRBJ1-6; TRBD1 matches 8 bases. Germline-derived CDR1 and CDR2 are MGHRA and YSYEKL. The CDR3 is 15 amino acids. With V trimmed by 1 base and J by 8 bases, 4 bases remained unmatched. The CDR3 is CASSQVQGADSPLHF. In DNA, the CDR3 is TGCGCCAGCAGCCAAGTTCAGGGGGCAGATTCACCCCTCCACTTT.

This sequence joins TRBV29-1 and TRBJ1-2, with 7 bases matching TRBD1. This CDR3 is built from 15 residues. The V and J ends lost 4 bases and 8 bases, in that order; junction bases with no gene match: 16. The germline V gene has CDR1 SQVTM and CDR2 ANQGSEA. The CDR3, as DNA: TGCAGCGTTGGGTCATGGGACAGCGACTCCCCGGGCTACACCTTC. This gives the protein CSVGSWDSDSPGYTF.

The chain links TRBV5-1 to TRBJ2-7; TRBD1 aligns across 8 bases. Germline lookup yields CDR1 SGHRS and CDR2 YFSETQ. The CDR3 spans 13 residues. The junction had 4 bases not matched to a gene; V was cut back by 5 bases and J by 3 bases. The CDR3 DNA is TGCGCCAGCAGTGGAGGGACAGGCTACGAGCAGTACTTC. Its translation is CASSGGTGYEQYF.

Here the CDR3 reads CASSPWGTGDQPQHF. In DNA form, the CDR3 reads TGTGCCAGTAGCCCCTGGGGGACAGGGGATCAGCCCCAGCATTTT. The genes are TRBV19 and TRBJ1-5; 10 bases match TRBD1. After removal of 6 bases from V and 5 bases from J, the junction contained 7 bases not matched to a gene. The CDR3 is 15 amino acids. Per the germline V gene, CDR1 is LNHDA and CDR2 is SQIVND (reference sequence).

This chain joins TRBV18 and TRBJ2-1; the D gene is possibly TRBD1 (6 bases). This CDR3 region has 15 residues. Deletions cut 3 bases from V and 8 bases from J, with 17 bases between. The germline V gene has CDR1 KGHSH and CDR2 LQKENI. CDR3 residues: CASSPSPGEGDEQFF. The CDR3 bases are TGTGCCAGCTCACCTTCCCCGGGCGAGGGGGATGAGCAGTTCTTC.

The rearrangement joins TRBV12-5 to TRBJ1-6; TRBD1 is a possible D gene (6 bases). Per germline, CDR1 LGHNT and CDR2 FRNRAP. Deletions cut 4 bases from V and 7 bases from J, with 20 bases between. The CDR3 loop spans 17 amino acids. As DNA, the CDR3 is TGTGCTAGTGGTTCGCACAATCCAGGGGTCCGAAATTCACCCCTCCACTTT. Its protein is CASGSHNPGVRNSPLHF.

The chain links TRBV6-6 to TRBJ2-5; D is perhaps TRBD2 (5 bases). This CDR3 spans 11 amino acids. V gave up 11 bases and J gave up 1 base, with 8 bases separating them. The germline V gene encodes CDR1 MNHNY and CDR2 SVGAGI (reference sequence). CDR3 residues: CAARGQETQYF. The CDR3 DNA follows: TGTGCCGCCCGGGGCCAAGAGACCCAGTACTTC.

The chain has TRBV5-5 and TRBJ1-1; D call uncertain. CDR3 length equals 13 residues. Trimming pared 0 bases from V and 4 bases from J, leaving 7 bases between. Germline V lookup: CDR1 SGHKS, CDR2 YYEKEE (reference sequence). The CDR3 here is CASSLGAGTEAFF. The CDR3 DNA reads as TGTGCCAGCAGCTTGGGGGCCGGCACTGAAGCTTTCTTT.

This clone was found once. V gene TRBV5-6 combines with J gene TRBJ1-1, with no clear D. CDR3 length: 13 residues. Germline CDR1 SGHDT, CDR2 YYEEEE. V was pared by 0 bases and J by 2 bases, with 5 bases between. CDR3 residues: CASSLAGNTEAFF. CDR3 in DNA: TGTGCCAGCAGCTTGGCAGGAAACACTGAAGCTTTCTTT.

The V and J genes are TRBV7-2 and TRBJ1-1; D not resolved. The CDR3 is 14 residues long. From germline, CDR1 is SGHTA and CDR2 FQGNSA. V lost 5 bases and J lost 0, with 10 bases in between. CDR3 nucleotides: TGTGCCAGCAGCGTTTACAGACTGAACACTGAAGCTTTCTTT. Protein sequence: CASSVYRLNTEAFF. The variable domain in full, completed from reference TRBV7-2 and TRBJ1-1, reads GAGVSQSPSNKVTEKGKDVELRCDPISGHTALYWYRQSLGQGLEFLIYFQGNSAPDKSGLPSDRFSAERTGGSVSTLTIQRTQQEDSAVYLCASSVYRLNTEAFFGQGTRLTVV.

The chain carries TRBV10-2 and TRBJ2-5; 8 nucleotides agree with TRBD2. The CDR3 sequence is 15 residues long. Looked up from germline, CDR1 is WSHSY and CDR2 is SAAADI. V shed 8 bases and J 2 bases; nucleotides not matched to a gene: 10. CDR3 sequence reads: CASGTRDGHQETQYF. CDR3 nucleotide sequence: TGCGCCAGCGGGACTAGGGACGGCCATCAAGAGACCCAGTACTTC.

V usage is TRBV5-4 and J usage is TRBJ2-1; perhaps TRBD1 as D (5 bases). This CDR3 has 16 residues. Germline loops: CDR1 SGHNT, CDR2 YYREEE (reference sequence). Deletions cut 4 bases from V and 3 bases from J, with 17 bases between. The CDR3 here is CASSDRLDDFYNEQFF. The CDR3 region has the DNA TGTGCCAGCAGCGACAGACTGGACGACTTCTACAATGAGCAGTTCTTC.

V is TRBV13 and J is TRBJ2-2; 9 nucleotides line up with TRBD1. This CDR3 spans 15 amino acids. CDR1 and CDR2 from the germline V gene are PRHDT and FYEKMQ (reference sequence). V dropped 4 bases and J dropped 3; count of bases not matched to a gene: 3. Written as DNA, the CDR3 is TGTGCCAGCAGCTCGGGACAGGGAGACACCGGGGAGCTGTTTTTT. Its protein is CASSSGQGDTGELFF.

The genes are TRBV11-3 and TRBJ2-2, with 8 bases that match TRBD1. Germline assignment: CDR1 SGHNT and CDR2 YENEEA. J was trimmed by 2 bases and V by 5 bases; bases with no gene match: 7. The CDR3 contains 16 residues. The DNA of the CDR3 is TGTGCCAGCAGCCCCGGGACAGGACTTAACACCGGGGAGCTGTTTTTT. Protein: CASSPGTGLNTGELFF.

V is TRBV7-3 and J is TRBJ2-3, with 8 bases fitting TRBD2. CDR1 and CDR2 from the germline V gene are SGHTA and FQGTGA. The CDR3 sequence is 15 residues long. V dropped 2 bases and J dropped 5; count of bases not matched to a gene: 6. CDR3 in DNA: TGTGCCAGCAGCTTAGAGGGACTAGTAAAAGATACGCAGTATTTT. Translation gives CASSLEGLVKDTQYF.

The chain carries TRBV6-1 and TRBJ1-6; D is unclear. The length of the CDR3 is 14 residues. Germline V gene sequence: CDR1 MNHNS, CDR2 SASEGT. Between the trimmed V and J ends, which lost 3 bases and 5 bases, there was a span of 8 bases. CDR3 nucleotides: TGTGCCAGCAGTGAGAGGGTGGATAATTCACCCCTCCACTTT. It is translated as CASSERVDNSPLHF.